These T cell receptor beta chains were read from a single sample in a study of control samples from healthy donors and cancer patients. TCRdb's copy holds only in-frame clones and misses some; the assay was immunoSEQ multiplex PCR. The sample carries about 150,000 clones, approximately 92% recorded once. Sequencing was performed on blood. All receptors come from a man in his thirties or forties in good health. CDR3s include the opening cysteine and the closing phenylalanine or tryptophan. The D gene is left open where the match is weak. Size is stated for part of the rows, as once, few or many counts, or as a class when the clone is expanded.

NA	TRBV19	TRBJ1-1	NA	TGTGCCAGTAGTAACGGGGGGAACACTGAAGCTTTCTTT	CASSNGGNTEAFF
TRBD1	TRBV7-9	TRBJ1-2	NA	TGTGCCAGCACCATATATGGGACAGGGTCGACCTATGGCTACACCTTC	CASTIYGTGSTYGYTF
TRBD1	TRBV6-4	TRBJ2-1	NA	TGTGCCAGCAGTGACGGGACAGGGGCAGCCTACAATGAGCAGTTCTTC	CASSDGTGAAYNEQFF
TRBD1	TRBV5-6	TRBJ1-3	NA	TGTGCCAGCAGCCCACCCGGGACAGGGGGGGACACCATATATTTT	CASSPPGTGGDTIYF
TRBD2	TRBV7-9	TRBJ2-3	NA	TGTGCCAGCAGCGCGGGGACTAGCGGGGTTAACACAGATACGCAGTATTTT	CASSAGTSGVNTDTQYF
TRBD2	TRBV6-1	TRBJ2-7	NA	TGTGCCAGCAGTGAAACGGAGGCGGGGGGGCCCTACGAGCAGTACTTC	CASSETEAGGPYEQYF
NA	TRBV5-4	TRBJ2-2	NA	TGTGCCAGCAGCTGGGGGGCAGGGTCCGGGGAGCTGTTTTTT	CASSWGAGSGELFF
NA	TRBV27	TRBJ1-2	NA	TGTGCCAGCAGTTTGCAGGCCAACTATGGCTACACCTTC	CASSLQANYGYTF
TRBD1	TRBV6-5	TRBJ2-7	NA	TGTGCCAGCAGTCTGGGGACAGGGGGAAACTACGAGCAGTACTTC	CASSLGTGGNYEQYF
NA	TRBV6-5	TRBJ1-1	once	TGTGCCAGCTTTGTTGGCAGGGGCACTGAAGCTTTCTTT	CASFVGRGTEAFF
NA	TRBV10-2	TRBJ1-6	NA	TGCGCCAGCAGTGAAAGTCAGCCCCCAAATAATTCACCCCTCCACTTT	CASSESQPPNNSPLHF
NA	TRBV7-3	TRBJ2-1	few	TGTGCCAGCAGCGAGGGGAATGAGCAGTTCTTC	CASSEGNEQFF
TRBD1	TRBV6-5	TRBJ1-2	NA	TGTGCCAGCGGACAGGGCTATGGCTACACCTTC	CASGQGYGYTF
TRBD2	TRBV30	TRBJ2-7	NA	TGTGCCTGGAGTGTAGGGACTAGCGGCCACGAGCAGTACTTC	CAWSVGTSGHEQYF
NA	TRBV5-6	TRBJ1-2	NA	TGTGCCAGCAGCTCTACCGGGACAAGTAACTATGGCTACACCTTC	CASSSTGTSNYGYTF
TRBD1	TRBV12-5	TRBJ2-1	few	TGTGCTAGTGGTTTGGCGTGGACAGGTAGTCCCGATGAGCAGTTCTTC	CASGLAWTGSPDEQFF
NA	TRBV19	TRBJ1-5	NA	TGTGCCAGCAAGGCCCTTGGGGATCAGCCCCAGCATTTT	CASKALGDQPQHF
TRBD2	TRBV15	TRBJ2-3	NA	TGTGCCACCAGCAGAGCCAGCGGGGGCTTAGATACGCAGTATTTT	CATSRASGGLDTQYF
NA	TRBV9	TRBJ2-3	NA	TGTGCCAGCAGCGGCAGATCTAGCACAGATACGCAGTATTTT	CASSGRSSTDTQYF
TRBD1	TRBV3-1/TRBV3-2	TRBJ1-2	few	TGTGCCAGCAGCCAAGCAGGGGGTGACGGCTACACCTTC	CASSQAGGDGYTF
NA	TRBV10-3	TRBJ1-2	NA	TGTGCCATCAGTGATAAGGGTTACTATGGCTACACCTTC	CAISDKGYYGYTF
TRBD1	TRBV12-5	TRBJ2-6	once	TGTGCTAGTGGTTTGGCCTTCAGGGGGTCAATAGAGGTTAGCGCTGGGGCCAACGTCCTGACTTTC	CASGLAFRGSIEVSAGANVLTF
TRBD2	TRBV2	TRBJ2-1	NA	TGTGCCAGCAGTGACAGCGGGGGGACCTACAATGAGCAGTTCTTC	CASSDSGGTYNEQFF
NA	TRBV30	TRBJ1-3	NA	TGTGCCTGGAGTCCCCTTATGAGCTCTGGAAACACCATATATTTT	CAWSPLMSSGNTIYF
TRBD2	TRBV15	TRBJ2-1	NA	TGTGCCACCAGCAGAGATTATGGTAGCGGGGGGTCCCGAAATGAGCAGTTCTTC	CATSRDYGSGGSRNEQFF
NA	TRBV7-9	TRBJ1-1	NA	TGTGCCAGCAGCTTTGAGGGTCACACTGAAGCTTTCTTT	CASSFEGHTEAFF
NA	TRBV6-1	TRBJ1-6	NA	TGTGCCAGCAGTGAACAGAGACGGGCCCGTACAAAAGGCTCCTATAATTCACCCCTCCACTTT	CASSEQRRARTKGSYNSPLHF
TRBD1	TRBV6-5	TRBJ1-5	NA	TGTGCCAGCAGTTACGGGACAGGAGTTCAGCCCCAGCATTTT	CASSYGTGVQPQHF
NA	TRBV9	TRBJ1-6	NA	TGTGCCAGCAGCCTTCTTGGGGGGAATAATTCACCCCTCCACTTT	CASSLLGGNNSPLHF
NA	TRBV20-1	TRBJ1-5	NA	TGCAGTGCTAGTCGGGGGGCGGAGGGCAATCAGCCCCAGCATTTT	CSASRGAEGNQPQHF
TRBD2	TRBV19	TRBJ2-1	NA	TGTGCCAGTAAACACACGGGGGGGCAGGGATATGAGCAGTTCTTC	CASKHTGGQGYEQFF
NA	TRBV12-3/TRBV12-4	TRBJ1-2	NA	TGTGCCAGCAGTTACGGGTCAGGCTACACCTTC	CASSYGSGYTF
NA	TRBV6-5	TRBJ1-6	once	TGTGCCAGCAGTTACAATAATAATTCACCCCTCCACTTT	CASSYNNNSPLHF
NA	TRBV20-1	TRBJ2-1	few	TGCAGTTTCTTGGAGCAGTTCTTC	CSFLEQFF
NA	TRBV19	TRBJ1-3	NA	TGTGCCAGTAGTCCACGGGGGTCTGGAAACACCATATATTTT	CASSPRGSGNTIYF
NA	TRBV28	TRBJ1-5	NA	TGTGCCAGCAGGTGGCAGGGTCGTCCCAATCAGCCCCAGCATTTT	CASRWQGRPNQPQHF
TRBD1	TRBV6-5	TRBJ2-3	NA	TGTGCCAGCAGTTATAGCGGCAGGGGGCCTACAGATACGCAGTATTTT	CASSYSGRGPTDTQYF
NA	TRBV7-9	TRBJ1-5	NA	TGTGCCAGCAGCCCAGCCGGGAGCAATCAGCCCCAGCATTTT	CASSPAGSNQPQHF
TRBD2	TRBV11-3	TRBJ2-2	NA	TGTGCCAGCAGCTTAGTATGGGGGGGCACCGGGGAGCTGTTTTTT	CASSLVWGGTGELFF
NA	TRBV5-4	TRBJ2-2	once	TGTGCCAGCAGCTTAAGGGGTCCCGGGGAGCTGTTTTTT	CASSLRGPGELFF
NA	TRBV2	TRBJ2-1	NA	TGTGCCAGCAGGCGGGACTCACAATACAATGAGCAGTTCTTC	CASRRDSQYNEQFF
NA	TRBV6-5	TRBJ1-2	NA	TGTGCCAGCAAGGTATCGACAGCTAACTATGGCTACACCTTC	CASKVSTANYGYTF
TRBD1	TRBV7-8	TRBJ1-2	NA	TGTGCCAGCAGCCTCCGGGACAGGGGGCCCTATGGCTACACCTTC	CASSLRDRGPYGYTF
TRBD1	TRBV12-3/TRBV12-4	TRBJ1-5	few	TGTGCCAGCAGAACAGGGGTGGGTCAGCCCCAGCATTTT	CASRTGVGQPQHF
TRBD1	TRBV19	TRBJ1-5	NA	TGTGCCAGTATGACAGGGGTTAGCAATCAGCCCCAGCATTTT	CASMTGVSNQPQHF
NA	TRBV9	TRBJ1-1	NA	TGTGCCAGCAGCGTAGAAGGGTTCGGGCCCGAAGCTTTCTTT	CASSVEGFGPEAFF
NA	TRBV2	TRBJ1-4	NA	TGTGCCAGCAGTGTTCAGGGACCTAATGAAAAACTGTTTTTT	CASSVQGPNEKLFF